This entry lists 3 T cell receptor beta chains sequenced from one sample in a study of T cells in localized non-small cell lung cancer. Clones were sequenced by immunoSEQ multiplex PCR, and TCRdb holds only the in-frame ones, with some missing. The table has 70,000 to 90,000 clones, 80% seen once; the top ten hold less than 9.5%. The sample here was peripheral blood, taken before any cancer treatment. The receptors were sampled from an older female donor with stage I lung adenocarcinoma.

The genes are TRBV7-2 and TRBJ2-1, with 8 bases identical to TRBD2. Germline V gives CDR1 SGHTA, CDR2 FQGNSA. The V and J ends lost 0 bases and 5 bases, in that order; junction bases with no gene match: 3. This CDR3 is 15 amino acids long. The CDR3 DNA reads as TGTGCCAGCAGCTTAGCCGGGAGGGCCAACAATGAGCAGTTCTTC. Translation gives CASSLAGRANNEQFF.

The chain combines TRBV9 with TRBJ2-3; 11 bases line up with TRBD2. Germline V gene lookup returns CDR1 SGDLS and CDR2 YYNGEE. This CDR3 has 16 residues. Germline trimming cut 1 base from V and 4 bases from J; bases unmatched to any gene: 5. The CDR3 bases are TGTGCCAGCAGCGTAATTAGCGGGAGGGCCCCAGATACGCAGTATTTT. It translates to CASSVISGRAPDTQYF.

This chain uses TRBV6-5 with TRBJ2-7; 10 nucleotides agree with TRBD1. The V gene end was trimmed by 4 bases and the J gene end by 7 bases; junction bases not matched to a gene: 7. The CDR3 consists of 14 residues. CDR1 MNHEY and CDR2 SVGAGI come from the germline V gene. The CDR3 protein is CASSFGTGVGEQYF. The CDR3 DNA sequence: TGTGCCAGCAGTTTCGGGACAGGGGTTGGGGAGCAGTACTTC.